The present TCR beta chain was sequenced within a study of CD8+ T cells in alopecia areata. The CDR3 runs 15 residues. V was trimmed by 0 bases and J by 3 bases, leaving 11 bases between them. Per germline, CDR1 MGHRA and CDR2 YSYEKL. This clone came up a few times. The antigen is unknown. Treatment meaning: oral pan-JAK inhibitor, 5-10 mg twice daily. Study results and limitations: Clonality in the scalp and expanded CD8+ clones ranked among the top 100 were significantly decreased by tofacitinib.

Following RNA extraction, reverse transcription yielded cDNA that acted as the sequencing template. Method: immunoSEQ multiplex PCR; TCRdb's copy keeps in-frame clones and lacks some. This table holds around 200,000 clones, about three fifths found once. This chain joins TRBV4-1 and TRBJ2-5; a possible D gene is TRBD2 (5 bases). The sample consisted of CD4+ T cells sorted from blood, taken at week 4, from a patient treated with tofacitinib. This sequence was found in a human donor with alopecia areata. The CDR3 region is CASSQDGAREETQYF. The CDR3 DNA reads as TGCGCCAGCAGCCAAGATGGTGCGCGGGAAGAGACCCAGTACTTC.